This T cell receptor (beta chain) was sequenced during a study of graft-versus-host responses after intestinal transplantation. Study in general: Tacrolimus plus steroids were given to all recipients for about three years, preceded by anti-thymocyte globulin induction. Whole-study results and caveats: GvH clones turned up in recipient marrow; some had shown up first in ileum or blood. Early post-transplant HvG declines tracked with peak circulating GvH clone levels.

Regarding this clone: Its antigen is currently unknown.

The germline V gene has CDR1 MGHRA and CDR2 YSYEKL. This CDR3 has 16 amino acids. V shed 2 bases, J shed 5 bases, and the junction held 10 bases outside the gene matches. Clones were read by immunoSEQ multiplex PCR, and TCRdb kept only the in-frame ones, dropping some. Of about 110,000 clones in the sample, 85% to 95% were seen once. The sample here was unstimulated CD8+ T cells sorted from spleen or lymph node cells, taken before transplant. The receptor was derived from a human donor who was the organ donor for an intestinal transplant. This chain joins TRBV4-1 and TRBJ2-5; TRBD2 matches 8 bases. The CDR3 spells CASSQLTGRAVETQYF. DNA of the CDR3: TGCGCCAGCAGCCAATTGACCGGGAGGGCCGTTGAGACCCAGTACTTC.